Shown below are 21 T cell receptor beta chains from a single sample sequenced in a study of OX40 agonist ivuxolimab in advanced cancers. Method: immunoSEQ multiplex PCR; TCRdb's copy keeps in-frame clones and lacks some. Among about 53,000 clones listed, 84% were seen once. Sequencing used CD4+ or CD8+ T cells sorted from blood, obtained in a trial of the OX40 agonist ivuxolimab. Receptors originate from an adult with an advanced solid tumor such as melanoma, head and neck, liver or kidney cancer.

The V call is TRBV7-9, the J call TRBJ2-1; TRBD2 is a possible D gene (5 bases). The CDR3 length is 16 residues. With 5 bases removed from V and 1 base from J, the gap between germline ends came to 15 bases. The germline V gene has CDR1 SEHNR and CDR2 FQNEAQ (reference sequence). The CDR3 region is CASSALGVGSYNEQFF. Here the CDR3 DNA reads TGTGCCAGCAGCGCCCTCGGGGTCGGGTCCTACAATGAGCAGTTCTTC.

The V gene is TRBV5-1, the J gene TRBJ1-2; maybe TRBD1 (6 bases). Trimming left V 1 base short and J 3 bases short, with 10 bases between. CDR1 is SGHRS and CDR2 is YFSETQ in the germline V gene. The CDR3 covers 14 residues. CDR3 loop: CASSLLQGDYGYTF. CDR3 DNA: TGCGCCAGCAGCTTGCTACAGGGCGACTATGGCTACACCTTC.

This chain connects TRBV6-5 to TRBJ1-5; D possibly corresponds to TRBD1 (5 bases). The CDR3 spans 13 residues. CDR1 and CDR2 (germline): MNHEY, SVGAGI. The V end was cut by 8 bases, the J end by 5 bases, with 13 bases between. CDR3 sequence reads: CASRRGADQPQHF. Here the CDR3 DNA reads TGTGCCAGCCGCCGCGGGGCAGATCAGCCCCAGCATTTT.

The chain is built from TRBV14 and TRBJ2-3; no clear D gene. Germline CDR1 SGHDN, CDR2 FVKESK. V dropped 4 bases and J dropped 4 bases, with 9 bases sitting between them. The CDR3 runs 13 residues. CDR3 nucleotide sequence: TGTGCCAGCAGCCTTGTGGACGCAGATACGCAGTATTTT. Its protein is CASSLVDADTQYF. The full variable domain, rest sourced from reference TRBV14 and TRBJ2-3, is EAGVTQFPSHSVIEKGQTVTLRCDPISGHDNLYWYRRVMGKEIKFLLHFVKESKQDESGMPNNRFLAERTGGTYSTLKVQPAELEDSGVYFCASSLVDADTQYFGPGTRLTVL.

The sample holds one count of this clone. The rearrangement uses TRBV6-5 and TRBJ1-2, with 7 nucleotides matching TRBD1. The CDR3 spans 15 residues. The germline V gene encodes CDR1 MNHEY and CDR2 SVGAGI. Trimming at V came to 0 bases and at J to 6 bases, leaving 7 bases not matched to a gene. CDR3 loop: CASSYSDRVGDGYTF. The CDR3 DNA is TGTGCCAGCAGTTACTCCGACAGGGTTGGGGATGGCTACACCTTC.

The chain is built from TRBV6-1 and TRBJ1-4; D unresolved. V lost 0 bases and J lost 1, with 9 bases in between. Germline assignment: CDR1 MNHNS and CDR2 SASEGT. This CDR3 spans 16 amino acids. The CDR3 region has the DNA TGTGCCAGCAGTGAAGCTAAGCGACAAACTAATGAAAAACTGTTTTTT. Encoded protein: CASSEAKRQTNEKLFF.

This clone was seen only once. V gene TRBV7-2 combines with J gene TRBJ1-4; TRBD1 matches 8 bases. Germline CDR1 and CDR2: SGHTA and FQGNSA. The ends lost 5 bases at V and 7 bases at J; junction bases unmatched: 9. The CDR3 covers 15 residues. Here the CDR3 reads CASSPDRGGSEKLFF. CDR3 DNA: TGTGCCAGCAGCCCCGACAGGGGAGGAAGTGAAAAACTGTTTTTT. The whole variable domain, remainder taken from reference TRBV7-2 and TRBJ1-4, is GAGVSQSPSNKVTEKGKDVELRCDPISGHTALYWYRQSLGQGLEFLIYFQGNSAPDKSGLPSDRFSAERTGGSVSTLTIQRTQQEDSAVYLCASSPDRGGSEKLFFGSGTQLSVL.

This chain joins TRBV5-4 and TRBJ2-3; possible D gene TRBD1, 7 bases. CDR1 and CDR2 from the germline V gene are SGHNT and YYREEE (reference sequence). V was shortened by 4 bases and J by 3 bases, with 12 bases between the two germline ends. This CDR3 comprises 14 residues. CDR3 nucleotide sequence: TGTGCCAGCAGCCTCCCAGGGGGGACAGATACGCAGTATTTT. Protein product: CASSLPGGTDTQYF.

The genes are TRBV30 and TRBJ2-3; perhaps TRBD1 as D (7 bases). The CDR3 has 14 residues. CDR1 and CDR2 (germline): GTSNPN, SVGIG (reference sequence). The germline V and J ends were trimmed by 4 bases and 1 base, with 12 bases remaining between them. CDR3 amino acids: CAWNRGGGTDTQYF. CDR3 in DNA: TGTGCCTGGAACAGGGGAGGAGGCACAGATACGCAGTATTTT.

This rearrangement joins TRBV9 to TRBJ2-2; 10 bases map to TRBD2. In germline, CDR1 is SGDLS, CDR2 YYNGEE. The CDR3 consists of 14 residues. V was pared by 1 base and J by 6 bases, with 0 bases of the junction left unmatched. The CDR3 region has the DNA TGTGCCAGCAGCGTACTAGCGGGAGCCGGGGAGCTGTTTTTT. Translation: CASSVLAGAGELFF.

CDR3 in DNA: TGTGCCAGCAGCTCAGGACCGGGGAATGAGCAGTTCTTC. Its protein is CASSSGPGNEQFF. The J gene is TRBJ2-1, the V gene TRBV7-8; D perhaps matches TRBD2 (5 bases). The V end lost 4 bases, the J end lost 7 bases, and 11 bases lay between the germline ends. The CDR3 is 13 amino acids. CDR1 and CDR2 (germline): SGHVS, FQNEAQ.

V is TRBV7-9 and J is TRBJ2-1, with TRBD1 identical over 8 bases. Germline-derived CDR1 and CDR2 are SEHNR and FQNEAQ (reference sequence). The ends lost 5 bases at V and 5 bases at J; junction bases unmatched: 5. The length of the CDR3 is 14 residues. The CDR3 DNA reads as TGTGCCAGCAGCAGCGGACAGGGACACAATGAGCAGTTCTTC. Translated, it gives CASSSGQGHNEQFF.

The chain is built from TRBV6-5 and TRBJ2-1; D perhaps matches TRBD2 (7 bases). Looked up from germline, CDR1 is MNHEY and CDR2 is SVGAGI. The CDR3 contains 15 residues. The V end was cut by 8 bases, the J end by 5 bases, with 19 bases between. For the CDR3, the DNA is TGTGCCAGCGGTCTCGCGGGGGCGGTGGACAATGAGCAGTTCTTC. Translating gives CASGLAGAVDNEQFF.

CDR3 sequence: CASSLEPLAGVYEQYF. The CDR3 coding sequence is TGTGCCAGCAGCTTGGAACCACTAGCGGGAGTGTACGAGCAGTACTTC. This chain uses TRBV5-4 with TRBJ2-7; 11 nucleotides match TRBD2. CDR3 length equals 16 residues. Germline assignment: CDR1 SGHNT and CDR2 YYREEE (reference sequence). Trimming cost V 0 bases and J 4 bases; bases outside gene matches: 6. The variable domain in full, completed from reference TRBV5-4 and TRBJ2-7, reads ETGVTQSPTHLIKTRGQQVTLRCSSQSGHNTVSWYQQALGQGPQFIFQYYREEENGRGNFPPRFSGLQFPNYSSELNVNALELDDSALYLCASSLEPLAGVYEQYFGPGTRLTVT.

This chain links TRBV15 with TRBJ1-1; unclear D gene. CDR3 length equals 15 residues. The germline V and J ends were trimmed by 2 bases and 1 base, with 11 bases remaining between them. Per the germline V gene, CDR1 is LNHNV and CDR2 is YYDKDF (reference sequence). CDR3 in amino acids: CATSRWLGSNTEAFF. The CDR3, as DNA: TGTGCCACCAGCAGATGGCTGGGTTCGAACACTGAAGCTTTCTTT.

A single count supports this clone. The chain recombines TRBV29-1 with TRBJ1-1; D is unresolved. CDR1 is SQVTM, CDR2 ANQGSEA, per germline. The V gene lost 7 bases and the J gene lost 1 base, with 13 bases spanning the gap. This CDR3 is 13 amino acids long. The CDR3 region has the DNA TGCAGCGCCAGCTCCCAAGGGAACACTGAAGCTTTCTTT. Protein: CSASSQGNTEAFF. The whole variable domain, remainder taken from reference TRBV29-1 and TRBJ1-1, is SAVISQKPSRDICQRGTSLTIQCQVDSQVTMMFWYRQQPGQSLTLIATANQGSEATYESGFVIDKFPISRPNLTFSTLTVSNMSPEDSSIYLCSASSQGNTEAFFGQGTRLTVV.

V usage is TRBV5-4 and J usage is TRBJ2-7, with 13 bases fitting TRBD2. With V trimmed by 3 bases and J by 6 bases, 6 bases remained unmatched. There are 15 residues in the CDR3. Germline assignment: CDR1 SGHNT and CDR2 YYREEE (reference sequence). The CDR3 bases are TGTGCCAGCAGCTGGGGACTAGCGGGACTAGGCGAGCAGTACTTC. Protein product: CASSWGLAGLGEQYF.

This chain connects TRBV19 to TRBJ1-4; unclear D gene. Per the germline V gene, CDR1 is LNHDA and CDR2 is SQIVND (reference sequence). V lost 10 bases to trimming and J lost 8 bases, with 17 bases between them. CDR3 length: 13 amino acids. CDR3 in amino acids: CATKRTAPEKLFF. The CDR3 bases are TGTGCCACCAAACGGACTGCCCCAGAAAAACTGTTTTTT.

This clone was detected once. This chain joins TRBV10-3 and TRBJ2-7, with 7 bases identical to TRBD1. Germline CDR1 and CDR2: ENHRY and SYGVKD. This CDR3 comprises 12 residues. The CDR3 sequence is CAVRGGESQQYF. The CDR3 DNA follows: TGTGCTGTACGAGGGGGCGAGAGCCAGCAGTACTTC.

The gene calls are TRBV5-5 and TRBJ2-1; D is ambiguous. Trimming cost V 2 bases and J 0 bases, with 6 bases left between them. The germline gives CDR1 SGHKS, CDR2 YYEKEE (reference sequence). The CDR3 length is 14 residues. For the CDR3, the DNA is TGTGCCAGCAGCTTATTAGCCTCCTACAATGAGCAGTTCTTC. It codes for CASSLLASYNEQFF. Looking up the rest from reference TRBV5-5 and TRBJ2-1 gives the full variable domain: DAGVTQSPTHLIKTRGQQVTLRCSPISGHKSVSWYQQVLGQGPQFIFQYYEKEERGRGNFPDRFSARQFPNYSSELNVNALLLGDSALYLCASSLLASYNEQFFGPGTRLTVL.

V and J are TRBV7-8 and TRBJ2-7, with D perhaps being TRBD1 or TRBD2 (5 bases each). The CDR3 has 14 amino acids. Germline values: CDR1 SGHVS, CDR2 FQNEAQ. V was cut by 4 bases and J by 0 bases, with 10 bases left in between. This chain's CDR3 is CASSWDGTSYEQYF. CDR3 nucleotides: TGTGCCAGCAGCTGGGACGGGACCTCCTACGAGCAGTACTTC.